This TCR beta chain was documented in a study of blood T cell repertoires in COVID-19. Study as a whole: Sites across the United States, Italy and Spain contributed samples from acute and convalescent COVID-19. From T cells, B-cell-depleted T cells, or PBMCs came the material, which was cDNA or gDNA.

Assay: immunoSEQ multiplex PCR; the TCRdb copy retains only in-frame clones and omits some. The repertoire holds hundreds of thousands of clones, with around 88% as singletons. Germline lookup yields CDR1 KGHSH and CDR2 LQKENI. V gave up 3 bases and J gave up 4 bases, with 15 bases separating them. CDR3 size: 15 residues. Recruitment covered about two dozen US areas and drew participants whose ages spanned about 18 to 100 years. The study recruited exposed participants who had met a COVID-19 case within 2 weeks before entry. This receptor was obtained from a woman in her 30s who had been exposed to COVID-19. The chain combines TRBV18 with TRBJ1-1; TRBD1 might be the D (6 bases). The sample comprised PBMCs or T cells enriched from blood (not recorded which). Written as DNA, the CDR3 is TGTGCCAGCTCACCTCTGGGGGGGCAGGGCACTGAAGCTTTCTTT. Translated: CASSPLGGQGTEAFF.